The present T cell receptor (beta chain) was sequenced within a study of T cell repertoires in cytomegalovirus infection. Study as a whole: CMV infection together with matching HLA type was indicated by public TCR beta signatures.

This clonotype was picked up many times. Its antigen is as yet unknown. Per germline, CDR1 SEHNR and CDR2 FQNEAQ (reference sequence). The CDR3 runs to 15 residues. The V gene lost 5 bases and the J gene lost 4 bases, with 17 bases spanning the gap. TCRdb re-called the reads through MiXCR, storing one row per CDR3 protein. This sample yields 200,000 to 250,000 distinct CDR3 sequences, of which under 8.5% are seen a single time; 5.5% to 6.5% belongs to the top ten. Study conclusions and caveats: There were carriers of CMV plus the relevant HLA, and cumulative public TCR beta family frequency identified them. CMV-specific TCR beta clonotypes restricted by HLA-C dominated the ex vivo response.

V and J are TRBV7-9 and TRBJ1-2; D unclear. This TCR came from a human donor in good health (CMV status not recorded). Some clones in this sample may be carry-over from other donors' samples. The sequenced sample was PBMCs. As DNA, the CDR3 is TGTGCCAGCAGCACGACGGACGGAGGATCCTATGGCTACACCTTC. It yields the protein CASSTTDGGSYGYTF. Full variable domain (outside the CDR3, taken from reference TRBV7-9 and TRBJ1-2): DTGVSQNPRHKITKRGQNVTFRCDPISEHNRLYWYRQTLGQGPEFLTYFQNEAQLEKSRLLSDRFSAERPKGSFSTLEIQRTEQGDSAMYLCASSTTDGGSYGYTFGSGTRLTVV.